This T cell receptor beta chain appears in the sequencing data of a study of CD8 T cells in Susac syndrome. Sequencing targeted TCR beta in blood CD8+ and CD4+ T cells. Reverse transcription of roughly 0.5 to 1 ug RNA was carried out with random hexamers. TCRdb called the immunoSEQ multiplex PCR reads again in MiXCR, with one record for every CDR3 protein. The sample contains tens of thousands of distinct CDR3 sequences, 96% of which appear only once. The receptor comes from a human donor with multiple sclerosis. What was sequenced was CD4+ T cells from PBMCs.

The CDR3 region is CSFLDNSNEQFF. The CDR3 nucleotides read TGCAGCTTCTTAGACAATAGCAATGAGCAGTTCTTC. The chain is built from TRBV29-1 and TRBJ2-1; D not resolved. CDR1 and CDR2 from the germline V gene are SQVTM and ANQGSEA. Trimming left V 8 bases short and J 6 bases short, with 14 bases between. This CDR3 has 12 residues.